The T cell receptor beta chain described here comes from a study of OX40 agonist ivuxolimab in advanced cancers. Study as a whole: Patients took ivuxolimab, an agonistic anti-OX40 (CD134) antibody. Averaging 60 years in age, with a range of roughly 20 to 79, the cohort was more than 75% male.

General study results and limits: Clonal expansion was seen in CD4+ and CD8+ blood T cells by week 6 at 0.1 to 3.0 mg/kg.

Measured with immunoSEQ multiplex PCR; TCRdb has only the in-frame clones, and not every one. Altogether about 82,000 clones are present, approximately 86% being singletons, with the ten largest covering just under 1%. As to this clone: The antigen remains unidentified.

Any history of autoimmune disease or systemic immunosuppression disqualified patients. V was trimmed by 5 bases and J by 0 bases, leaving 14 bases between them. Germline assignment: CDR1 ENHRY and CDR2 SYGVKD. This CDR3 contains 15 residues. The sequencing here drew on CD4+ or CD8+ T cells sorted from blood, taken in a trial of the OX40 agonist ivuxolimab. The chain recombines TRBV10-3 with TRBJ2-7; D unclear. The clonotype was recovered from an adult with an advanced solid tumor such as melanoma, head and neck, liver or kidney cancer. The CDR3 sequence is CAISPATRSSYEQYF. The DNA of the CDR3 is TGTGCCATCAGTCCGGCGACACGGAGCTCCTACGAGCAGTACTTC.